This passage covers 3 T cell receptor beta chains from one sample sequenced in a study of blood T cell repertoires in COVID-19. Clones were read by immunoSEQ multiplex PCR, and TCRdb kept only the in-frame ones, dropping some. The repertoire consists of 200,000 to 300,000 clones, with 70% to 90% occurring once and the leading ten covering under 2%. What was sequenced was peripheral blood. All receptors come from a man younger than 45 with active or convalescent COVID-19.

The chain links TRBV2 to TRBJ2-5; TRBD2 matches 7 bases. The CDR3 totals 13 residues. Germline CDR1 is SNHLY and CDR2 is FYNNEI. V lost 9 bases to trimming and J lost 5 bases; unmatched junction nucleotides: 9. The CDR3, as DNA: TGTGCCAGAGGACTAGGCGCGCCTGAGACCCAGTACTTC. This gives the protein CARGLGAPETQYF.

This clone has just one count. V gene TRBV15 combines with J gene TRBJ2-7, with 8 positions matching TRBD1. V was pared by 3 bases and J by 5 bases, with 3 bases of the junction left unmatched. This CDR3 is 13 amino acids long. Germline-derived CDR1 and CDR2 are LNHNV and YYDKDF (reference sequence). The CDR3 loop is CATSRQTGDEQYF. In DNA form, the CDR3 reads TGTGCCACCAGCAGGCAGACAGGGGACGAGCAGTACTTC.

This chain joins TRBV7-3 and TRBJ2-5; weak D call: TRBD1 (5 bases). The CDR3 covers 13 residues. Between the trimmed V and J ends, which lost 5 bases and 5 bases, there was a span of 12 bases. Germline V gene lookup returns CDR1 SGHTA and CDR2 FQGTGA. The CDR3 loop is CASSQTGPETQYF. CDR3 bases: TGTGCCAGCAGCCAAACAGGCCCGGAGACCCAGTACTTC.